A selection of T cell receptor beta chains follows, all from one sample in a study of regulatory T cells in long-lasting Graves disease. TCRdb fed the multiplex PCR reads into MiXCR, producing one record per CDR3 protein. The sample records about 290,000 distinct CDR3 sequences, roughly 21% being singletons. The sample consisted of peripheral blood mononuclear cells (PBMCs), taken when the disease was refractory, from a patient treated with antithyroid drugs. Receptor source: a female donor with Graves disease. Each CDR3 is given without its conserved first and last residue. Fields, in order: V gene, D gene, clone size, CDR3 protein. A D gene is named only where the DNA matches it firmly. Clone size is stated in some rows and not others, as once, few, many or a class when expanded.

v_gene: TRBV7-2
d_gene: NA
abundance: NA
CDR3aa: ASTLQSGDYGYT

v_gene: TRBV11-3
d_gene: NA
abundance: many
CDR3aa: ASSLGAGELF

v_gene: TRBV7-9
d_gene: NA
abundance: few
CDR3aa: ASRSNTGELF

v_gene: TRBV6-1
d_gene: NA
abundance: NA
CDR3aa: VSSDPHSSQETQY

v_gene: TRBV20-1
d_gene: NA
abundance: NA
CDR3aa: SARLLYGYT

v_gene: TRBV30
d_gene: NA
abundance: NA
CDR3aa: AWSVGVLSTDTQY

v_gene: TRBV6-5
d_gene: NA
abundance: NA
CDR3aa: ASSYERYSPLH

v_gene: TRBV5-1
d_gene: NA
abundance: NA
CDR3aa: ASSLSGDGQY

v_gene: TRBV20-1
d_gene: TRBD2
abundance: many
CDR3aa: SARSGGTYEQY

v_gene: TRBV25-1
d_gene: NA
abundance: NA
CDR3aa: ASSEFEPNYGYT

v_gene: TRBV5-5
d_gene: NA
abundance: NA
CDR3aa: ASSLGPWGGVSSYEQY

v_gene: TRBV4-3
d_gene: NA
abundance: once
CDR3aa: ASSQVFGGGDQPQH

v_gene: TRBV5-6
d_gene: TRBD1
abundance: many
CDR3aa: ASSLAGQGQETQY

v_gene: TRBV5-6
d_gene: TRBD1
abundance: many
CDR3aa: ASSLGISGTVD

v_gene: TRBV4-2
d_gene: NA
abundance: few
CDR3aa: ASSHGNYQETQY

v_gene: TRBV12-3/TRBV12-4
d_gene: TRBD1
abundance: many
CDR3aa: ASSSTGTGYTEAF

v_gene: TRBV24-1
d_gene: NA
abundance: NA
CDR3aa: ATSDLPDAGELF

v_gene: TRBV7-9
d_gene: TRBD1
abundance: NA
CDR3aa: ASTPVMTGPVRELF

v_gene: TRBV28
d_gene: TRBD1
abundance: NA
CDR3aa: ASTQGATTEAF

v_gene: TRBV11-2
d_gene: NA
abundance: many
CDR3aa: ASSLGEGIGYGYT

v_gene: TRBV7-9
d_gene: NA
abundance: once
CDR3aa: ASRDGAADTQY

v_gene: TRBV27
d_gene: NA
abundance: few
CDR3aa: ASGGIQETQY

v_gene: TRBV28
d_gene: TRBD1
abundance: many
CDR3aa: ASRKQGSYGYT

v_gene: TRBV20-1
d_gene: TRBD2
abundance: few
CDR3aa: SARDHEGATSGRSTYEQY

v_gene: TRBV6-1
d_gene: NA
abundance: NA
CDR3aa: ATSADPSQPQH

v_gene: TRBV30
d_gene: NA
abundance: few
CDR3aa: AWILRGNEQF

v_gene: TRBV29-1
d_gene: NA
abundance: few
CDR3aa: SVEIYGETQY

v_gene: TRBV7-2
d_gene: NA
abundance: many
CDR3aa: ASSLVHRKEEKLF

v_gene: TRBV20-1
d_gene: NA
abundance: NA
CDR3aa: SARVGGDTGELF

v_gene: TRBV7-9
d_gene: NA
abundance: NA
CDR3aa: ASSLSHGGKETQY

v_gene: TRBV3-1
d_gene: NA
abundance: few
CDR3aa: ASSQDWAASAYEQY